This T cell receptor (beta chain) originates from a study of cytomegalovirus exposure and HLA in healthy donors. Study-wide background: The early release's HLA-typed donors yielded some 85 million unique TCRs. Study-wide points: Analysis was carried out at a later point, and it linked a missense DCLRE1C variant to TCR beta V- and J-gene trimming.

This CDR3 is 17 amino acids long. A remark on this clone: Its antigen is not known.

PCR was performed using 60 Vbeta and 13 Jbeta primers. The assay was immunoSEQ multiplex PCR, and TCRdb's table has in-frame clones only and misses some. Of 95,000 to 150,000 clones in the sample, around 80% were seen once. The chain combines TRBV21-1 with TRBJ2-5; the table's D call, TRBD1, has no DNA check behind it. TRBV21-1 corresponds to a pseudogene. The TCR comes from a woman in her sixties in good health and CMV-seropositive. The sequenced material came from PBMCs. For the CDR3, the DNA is TGTGCCAGCAGCAAAGCGCTTAGGGACAGAGCGCAAGAGACCCAGTACTTC. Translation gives CASSKALRDRAQETQYF.